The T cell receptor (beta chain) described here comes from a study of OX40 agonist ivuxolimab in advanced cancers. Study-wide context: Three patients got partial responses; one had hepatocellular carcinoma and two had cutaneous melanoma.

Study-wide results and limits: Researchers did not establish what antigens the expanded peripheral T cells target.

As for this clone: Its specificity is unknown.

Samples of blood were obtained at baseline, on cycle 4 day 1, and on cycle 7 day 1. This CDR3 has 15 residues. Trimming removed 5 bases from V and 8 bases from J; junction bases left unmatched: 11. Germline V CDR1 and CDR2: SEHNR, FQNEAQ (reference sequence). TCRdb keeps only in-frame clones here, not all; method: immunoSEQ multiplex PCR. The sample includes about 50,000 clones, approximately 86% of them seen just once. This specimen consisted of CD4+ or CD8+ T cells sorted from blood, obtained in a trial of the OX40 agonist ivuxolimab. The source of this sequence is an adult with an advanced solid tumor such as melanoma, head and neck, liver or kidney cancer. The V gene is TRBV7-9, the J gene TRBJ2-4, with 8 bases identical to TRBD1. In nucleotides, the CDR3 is TGTGCCAGCAGCACCGACAGGGGACCCCAGGACATTCAGTACTTC. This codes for CASSTDRGPQDIQYF.